The clone carrying this TCR beta chain was counted only a few times. Antigen specificity is unknown. This CDR3 contains 15 residues. V lost 2 bases to trimming and J lost 0 bases, with 13 bases between them. The germline gives CDR1 GTSNPN, CDR2 SVGIG (reference sequence). The sample belongs to a study of beta chain features in type 1 diabetes. The study's findings and limits: Patients' naive, central memory and regulatory TCRB repertoires appeared more alike than those of healthy donors. Type 1 diabetes patients showed fewer insertions and more deletions at VDJ junctions. Over-representation of high TCR-expressing cells was a possible consequence of cDNA sequencing. Researchers report that Type 1 diabetes patients had moderately but significantly shorter TCRB CDR3s across all four CD4+ subsets.

Stem cell-like memory, regulatory, central memory and naive CD4+ cells were sorted via CD45RO/CCR7/CD25/CD127/CD95/CD27. Expressed TCRB transcripts were sequenced after all isolated RNA was converted to cDNA. Here immunoSEQ multiplex PCR was the method, and the copy in TCRdb shows in-frame clones only, minus some. The sample has 640,000 or so clones; about an eighth are singletons. The TCR was taken from a young man with type 1 diabetes. J is TRBJ1-1 and V is TRBV30, with D perhaps TRBD1 (5 bases). The sample was naive CD4+ T cells from blood. The CDR3 region has the DNA TGTGCCTGGAGTCGGGGGGTTCGGGTGAACACTGAAGCTTTCTTT. Its translation is CAWSRGVRVNTEAFF.